Below are 15 T cell receptor beta chains sequenced from a single sample in a study of shared clonotypes between healthy human individuals. The assay was immunoSEQ multiplex PCR, and TCRdb's table has in-frame clones only and misses some. Among about 710,000 clones listed, about 80% were seen once. Sequencing was carried out using memory CD4+ T cells sorted from blood. Subset defined: CD45RA-negative fraction. The source of these receptors is a woman aged 25-40 years in good health.

This chain connects TRBV10-3 to TRBJ2-1, with TRBD2 identical over 8 bases. This CDR3 spans 13 amino acids. V shed 6 bases and J 5 bases; nucleotides not matched to a gene: 3. Germline V gene lookup returns CDR1 ENHRY and CDR2 SYGVKD. In nucleotides, the CDR3 is TGTGCCATCAGGGGACTAGGACACAATGAGCAGTTCTTC. This encodes CAIRGLGHNEQFF.

The chain links TRBV6-5 to TRBJ2-5; D not certain. The CDR3 consists of 15 residues. The V end was cut by 9 bases, the J end by 3 bases, with 20 bases between. From germline, CDR1 is MNHEY and CDR2 SVGAGI. This chain's CDR3 is CASSNLGGPEETQYF. The CDR3 coding sequence is TGTGCCAGTAGCAACCTAGGTGGGCCCGAAGAGACCCAGTACTTC.

The J gene is TRBJ2-1, the V gene TRBV10-1, with 7 bases fitting TRBD1. CDR1 WNHNN and CDR2 SYGVQD come from the germline V gene (reference sequence). The CDR3 has 16 residues. With V trimmed by 0 bases and J by 5 bases, 7 bases remained unmatched. The CDR3 nucleotides read TGCGCCAGCAGTGAGTCTGCAAGGGGGCCGGACAATGAGCAGTTCTTC. Amino acid sequence: CASSESARGPDNEQFF.

The chain is built from TRBV27 and TRBJ2-7; tentatively, D is TRBD1 (5 bases). Trimming stripped 4 bases from V and 4 bases from J, with 14 bases between. Germline assignment: CDR1 MNHEY and CDR2 SMNVEV (reference sequence). CDR3 length: 14 amino acids. The CDR3 DNA reads TGTGCCAGCAGTTCCCCGACAGTTTCATACGAGCAGTACTTC. Translation gives CASSSPTVSYEQYF.

Many counts were recorded for this clone. This rearrangement joins TRBV2 to TRBJ1-4; no clear D gene. The V gene's germline CDR1 is SNHLY and CDR2 FYNNEI. Trimming took off 8 bases at V and 4 bases at J, with 14 bases between the two ends. The CDR3 runs 14 residues. The CDR3: CASSFSTINEKLFF. The CDR3, as DNA: TGTGCCAGCTCTTTTTCGACGATTAATGAAAAACTGTTTTTT.

The rearrangement links TRBV7-2 to TRBJ1-2, with 10 nucleotides matching TRBD1. After removal of 6 bases from V and 5 bases from J, the junction contained 6 bases not matched to a gene. Germline CDR1 SGHTA, CDR2 FQGNSA. The CDR3 is 14 amino acids. The CDR3 nucleotides are TGTGCCAGCAGGGGGACAGGGGCGAGTTATGGCTACACCTTC. Translated: CASRGTGASYGYTF. The full variable domain, with the rest looked up from reference TRBV7-2 and TRBJ1-2, is GAGVSQSPSNKVTEKGKDVELRCDPISGHTALYWYRQSLGQGLEFLIYFQGNSAPDKSGLPSDRFSAERTGGSVSTLTIQRTQQEDSAVYLCASRGTGASYGYTFGSGTRLTVV.

Only one count was recorded for this clone. The gene calls are TRBV6-5 and TRBJ1-3; D gene ambiguous. The CDR3 runs 15 residues. The V gene lost 0 bases and the J gene lost 0 bases, with 6 bases spanning the gap. Germline loops: CDR1 MNHEY, CDR2 SVGAGI. The CDR3 DNA sequence: TGTGCCAGCAGTTACTCGATCGCCTCTGGAAACACCATATATTTT. This gives the protein CASSYSIASGNTIYF.

This clone was seen just once. The chain combines TRBV6-1 with TRBJ1-2; TRBD1 is a possible D gene (6 bases). The length of the CDR3 is 17 residues. The V gene's germline CDR1 is MNHNS and CDR2 SASEGT. Trimming took off 1 base at V and 5 bases at J, with 20 bases between the two ends. CDR3 in amino acids: CASSEDVFGRGRYGYTF. For the CDR3, the DNA is TGTGCCAGCAGTGAAGACGTCTTCGGGAGGGGGAGGTATGGCTACACCTTC.

The rearrangement links TRBV4-1 to TRBJ2-7; 9 nucleotides match TRBD1. V trimming: 1 base; J trimming: 1 base; junction bases outside the gene matches: 5. Germline V CDR1 and CDR2: MGHRA, YSYEKL. The CDR3 extends over 16 amino acids. CDR3 amino acids: CASSQARQGGSYEQYF. DNA for the CDR3: TGCGCCAGCAGCCAAGCAAGACAGGGGGGATCCTACGAGCAGTACTTC.

The chain carries TRBV18 and TRBJ2-1, with TRBD2 matching 10 bases. Trimming removed 1 base from V and 7 bases from J; junction bases left unmatched: 7. The CDR3 totals 16 residues. The germline V gene has CDR1 KGHSH and CDR2 LQKENI. CDR3 loop: CASSPQAGGLENEQFF. DNA of the CDR3: TGTGCCAGCTCACCACAAGCGGGAGGGCTCGAGAATGAGCAGTTCTTC.

V usage is TRBV19 and J usage is TRBJ1-1, with D hard to call. V lost 5 bases, J lost 2 bases, and 18 bases lay in between. CDR3 length: 16 amino acids. Per the germline V gene, CDR1 is LNHDA and CDR2 is SQIVND (reference sequence). CDR3 sequence (DNA): TGTGCCAGTAGTCCACGACTGTCGACGATTAACACTGAAGCTTTCTTT. Translating gives CASSPRLSTINTEAFF. The full variable domain, rest sourced from reference TRBV19 and TRBJ1-1, is DGGITQSPKYLFRKEGQNVTLSCEQNLNHDAMYWYRQDPGQGLRLIYYSQIVNDFQKGDIAEGYSVSREKKESFPLTVTSAQKNPTAFYLCASSPRLSTINTEAFFGQGTRLTVV.

This chain joins TRBV19 and TRBJ2-1, with D perhaps matching TRBD2 (5 bases). There are 14 residues in the CDR3. The V gene lost 6 bases and the J gene lost 4 bases, with 13 bases spanning the gap. From germline, CDR1 is LNHDA and CDR2 SQIVND (reference sequence). CDR3 nucleotides: TGTGCCAGTAGGGCAAGAGGGAGATACAATGAGCAGTTCTTC. Amino acids: CASRARGRYNEQFF.

The CDR3 nucleotides read TGCGCCAGCAGACCCGGGACTAGCGACTACTACGAGCAGTACTTC. It is translated as CASRPGTSDYYEQYF. The rearrangement joins TRBV5-1 to TRBJ2-7; the match to TRBD2 covers 10 bases. After removal of 5 bases from V and 3 bases from J, the junction contained 8 bases not matched to a gene. Looked up from germline, CDR1 is SGHRS and CDR2 is YFSETQ. The CDR3 spans 15 residues. Variable domain in full (rest from reference TRBV5-1 and TRBJ2-7): KAGVTQTPRYLIKTRGQQVTLSCSPISGHRSVSWYQQTPGQGLQFLFEYFSETQRNKGNFPGRFSGRQFSNSRSEMNVSTLELGDSALYLCASRPGTSDYYEQYFGPGTRLTVT.

Only one count was recorded for this clone. The chain recombines TRBV5-1 with TRBJ2-3; tentatively, D is TRBD2 (6 bases). There are 14 residues in the CDR3. Trimming stripped 6 bases from V and 3 bases from J, with 14 bases between. Germline V CDR1 and CDR2: SGHRS, YFSETQ. CDR3 residues: CASTGGGQTDTQYF. The DNA of the CDR3 is TGCGCCAGCACCGGGGGTGGACAAACAGATACGCAGTATTTT.

This chain's CDR3 is CATTQGFRNQPQHF. The CDR3 DNA follows: TGTGCCACCACCCAGGGGTTTCGCAATCAGCCCCAGCATTTT. The J gene is TRBJ1-5, the V gene TRBV19, with D possibly TRBD1 on 6 matching bases. The CDR3 is made up of 14 amino acids. The V and J ends lost 10 bases and 2 bases respectively, with 15 bases between them. The germline CDR1 and CDR2 sequences are LNHDA and SQIVND (reference sequence).